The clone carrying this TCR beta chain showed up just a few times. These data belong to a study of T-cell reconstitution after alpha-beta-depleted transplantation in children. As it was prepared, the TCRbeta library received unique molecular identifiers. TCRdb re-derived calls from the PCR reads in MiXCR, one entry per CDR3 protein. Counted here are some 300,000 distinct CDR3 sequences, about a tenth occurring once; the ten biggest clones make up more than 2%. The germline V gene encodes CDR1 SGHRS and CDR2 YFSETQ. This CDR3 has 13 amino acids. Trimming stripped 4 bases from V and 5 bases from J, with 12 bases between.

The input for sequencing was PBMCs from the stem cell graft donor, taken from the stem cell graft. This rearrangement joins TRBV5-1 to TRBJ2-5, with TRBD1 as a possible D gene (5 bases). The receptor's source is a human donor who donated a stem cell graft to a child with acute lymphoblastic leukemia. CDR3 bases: TGCGCCAGCAGCCCAGGGTCGGTCGAGACCCAGTACTTC. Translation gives CASSPGSVETQYF.